This TCR beta chain is drawn from a study of T cells in localized non-small cell lung cancer. Germline CDR1 and CDR2: SGHNT and YENEEA. The length of the CDR3 is 15 residues. Deletions cut 0 bases from V and 6 bases from J, with 14 bases between. The adjacent lung that was sampled lay at least 2 cm from the tumor margin and showed no atypia. This clone has a handful of counts. Its specificity is unknown. Data came from immunoSEQ multiplex PCR; TCRdb stores just in-frame clones and leaves some out. In the table there are some 850 clones, around a third of which are singletons. Notes on the study in general: Of the tissues analyzed, uninvolved adjacent lung showed maximal T cell clonality, greater than tumor. Appearance in adjacent lung was seen for a median roughly 50 of the top 100 tumor clones. Multi-region tumor sequencing was not done, so intratumor heterogeneity could not be excluded.

This chain joins TRBV11-3 and TRBJ2-5; D is undetermined. Sequences were derived from normal lung tissue next to the tumor, sampled before any cancer treatment. The TCR was taken from a male donor aged 60 or over with stage II squamous cell lung carcinoma. The CDR3 here is CASSLDRAPWKTQYF. The CDR3 DNA follows: TGTGCCAGCAGCTTAGATCGGGCGCCGTGGAAGACCCAGTACTTC.